This T cell receptor beta chain was observed in a study of T cells in Graves' hyperthyroidism and ophthalmopathy. Researchers amplified the TCR beta CDR3 regions from RNA transcripts. The HTBI primer set drove a first-round RT-PCR of the TCR CDR3. A single record per CDR3 protein comes from TCRdb applying MiXCR to the multiplex PCR reads. The data contain under 450,000 distinct CDR3 sequences, 13% of them seen just once; the ten biggest clones take up about 20%. In this sample, this clonotype turned up many times. Patients were aged 18 to 65, had disease duration under 2 months, and had newly diagnosed hyperthyroidism. V was clipped by 0 bases and J by 5 bases, with 23 bases between them. Germline V gene sequence: CDR1 SGDLS, CDR2 YYNGEE. CDR3 size: 19 residues.

V usage is TRBV9 and J usage is TRBJ2-2; D not resolved. The sequence derives from a young man with Graves' hyperthyroidism that later progressed to Graves' ophthalmopathy. Specimen: blood. The CDR3 here is CASSVEQFEATSGTGELFF. Here the CDR3 DNA reads TGTGCCAGCAGCGTAGAACAGTTCGAAGCCACGAGTGGAACCGGGGAGCTGTTTTTT.